These T cell receptor beta chains were read from a single sample in a study of response to subunit inactivated influenza vaccine. TCRdb independently ran MiXCR on the RT-PCR reads; one entry per CDR3 protein. The table includes approximately 530,000 distinct CDR3 sequences, about 7.2% detected once. The starting material was PBMCs from blood, obtained roughly 24 months after vaccination. The receptors here all came from a man aged 45 to 70 who received an inactivated influenza vaccine. Each CDR3 is given with its conserved first and last residue. A D gene is named only where the DNA matches it firmly. The size field is filled for only some rows; it gives once, few, many or a size class.

TRBV10-3	TRBJ2-7	.	few	CAISEQGLDEQYF	TGTGCCATCAGTGAACAAGGGTTGGACGAGCAGTACTTC
TRBV20-1	TRBJ2-1	.	many	CSGEAPMNEQFF	TGCAGTGGAGAGGCCCCGATGAATGAGCAGTTCTTC
TRBV5-5	TRBJ2-2	TRBD2	few	CASSPGLTNTGELFF	TGTGCCAGCAGCCCGGGACTAACGAACACCGGGGAGCTGTTTTTT
TRBV5-1	TRBJ1-4	.	.	CASRDGREKLFF	TGCGCCAGCAGGGACGGGCGCGAAAAACTGTTTTTT
TRBV7-8	TRBJ2-7	TRBD1	few	CASSLEGTESYEQYF	TGTGCCAGCAGCTTAGAAGGGACAGAGAGCTACGAGCAGTACTTC
TRBV24-1	TRBJ2-7	.	.	CATTLDIYEQYF	TGTGCCACCACCCTGGACATCTACGAGCAGTACTTC
TRBV5-1	TRBJ1-2	.	many	CASSEQGPRYGYTF	TGCGCCAGCAGTGAACAGGGTCCTCGCTATGGCTACACCTTC
TRBV6-5	TRBJ1-2	.	many	CASSYYPGSYGYTF	TGTGCCAGCAGTTACTACCCAGGGAGTTATGGCTACACCTTC
TRBV3-1	TRBJ2-7	TRBD2	.	CASSRVAGVIEQYF	TGTGCCAGCAGCCGGGTAGCGGGAGTGATCGAGCAGTACTTC
TRBV5-1	TRBJ2-4	TRBD2	.	CASSLRREGGIQYF	TGCGCCAGCAGCTTGAGACGGGAGGGTGGCATTCAGTACTTC
TRBV12-3/TRBV12-4	TRBJ2-1	TRBD2	many	CASSLWAGGSHNEQFF	TGTGCCAGCAGTTTATGGGCGGGGGGCTCCCACAATGAGCAGTTCTTC
TRBV30	TRBJ2-6	.	.	CAWSVGGSGANVLTF	TGTGCCTGGAGTGTAGGGGGGTCTGGGGCCAACGTCCTGACTTTC
TRBV28	TRBJ2-1	.	many	CASSLNGGPQRNEQFF	TGTGCCAGCAGTTTAAATGGGGGCCCGCAGCGGAATGAGCAGTTCTTC
TRBV6-5	TRBJ2-2	TRBD2	.	CASSLRGGTNTGELFF	TGTGCCAGCAGTTTACGCGGGGGGACCAACACCGGGGAGCTGTTTTTT
TRBV4-3	TRBJ1-6	TRBD1	few	CASSQVRTGTGFYNSPLHF	TGCGCCAGCAGCCAAGTTCGTACCGGGACAGGGTTCTACAATTCACCCCTCCACTTT
TRBV7-9	TRBJ1-6	.	many	CASSTVGSSYNSPLHF	TGTGCCAGCAGCACCGTGGGAAGCTCCTATAATTCACCCCTCCACTTT
TRBV29-1	TRBJ2-6	.	few	CSVWNRQSGANVLTF	TGCAGCGTTTGGAACAGACAGTCTGGGGCCAACGTCCTGACTTTC